What follows are 22 T cell receptor beta chains derived from one specimen sequenced in a study of graft-versus-host responses after intestinal transplantation. Generated by immunoSEQ multiplex PCR, the TCRdb table keeps only in-frame clones and is missing some. The sample has about 45,000 clones; 91% are singletons. The sequenced sample was PBMCs, obtained 524 days after transplant. Receptors were obtained from a human patient who received an intestinal transplant, so some T cells may come from the graft donor.

A few counts support this clone. The chain carries TRBV19 and TRBJ1-1, with D perhaps TRBD1 (5 bases). CDR3 length equals 11 residues. Looked up from germline, CDR1 is LNHDA and CDR2 is SQIVND (reference sequence). Trimming stripped 7 bases from V and 12 bases from J, with 15 bases between. The CDR3 DNA reads as TGTGCCAGTAACGGGGGGACGAGGTCTTTCTTT. Translating it yields CASNGGTRSFF.

The CDR3 sequence: CASSLAGGPTDTQYF. In DNA form, the CDR3 reads TGCGCCAGCAGCTTAGCGGGAGGGCCCACAGATACGCAGTATTTT. The chain links TRBV5-1 to TRBJ2-3, with TRBD2 matching 10 bases. J lost 2 bases, V lost 2 bases, and 2 bases had no gene match. The CDR3 runs 15 residues. Germline V gene data show CDR1 as SGHRS and CDR2 as YFSETQ.

V and J are TRBV10-3 and TRBJ2-1; D ambiguous. CDR1 and CDR2 (germline): ENHRY, SYGVKD. The CDR3 has 15 residues. V was pared by 0 bases and J by 5 bases, with 11 bases between. CDR3 DNA sequence: TGTGCCATCAGTGAGTCGTCGGCTAGGAACAATGAGCAGTTCTTC. Translation gives CAISESSARNNEQFF.

The chain couples TRBV7-9 to TRBJ2-7; D could derive from TRBD1 or TRBD2 (5 bases each). V lost 8 bases, J lost 6 bases, and 20 bases lay in between. In germline, CDR1 is SEHNR, CDR2 FQNEAQ (reference sequence). This CDR3 is 14 amino acids long. CDR3 DNA: TGTGCCAGCTTCCGGGGACCGGGGTACGGCGAGCAGTACTTC. It yields the protein CASFRGPGYGEQYF.

The chain carries TRBV19 and TRBJ1-5, with unresolved D. The CDR3 is 16 amino acids. Per the germline V gene, CDR1 is LNHDA and CDR2 is SQIVND (reference sequence). Trimming pared 4 bases from V and 1 base from J, leaving 14 bases between. In DNA, the CDR3 is TGTGCCAGTAGTACGATGCCAGGCCAAAGCAATCAGCCCCAGCATTTT. Residues: CASSTMPGQSNQPQHF.

The V and J genes are TRBV7-8 and TRBJ2-1; unclear D gene. V was pared by 1 base and J by 8 bases, with 6 bases between. CDR1 is SGHVS and CDR2 is FQNEAQ in the germline V gene. The length of the CDR3 is 12 residues. The CDR3 nucleotides read TGTGCCAGCAGCTTAGGTAGCCATGAGCAGTTCTTC. It yields the protein CASSLGSHEQFF.

The J gene is TRBJ1-2, the V gene TRBV7-9; D remains ambiguous. Trimming pared 2 bases from V and 7 bases from J, leaving 11 bases between. CDR3 length: 13 residues. CDR1 is SEHNR, CDR2 FQNEAQ, per germline (reference sequence). The DNA of the CDR3 is TGTGCCAGCAGCTTACTCTCAGCCGGTGGCTACACCTTC. It specifies CASSLLSAGGYTF.

This chain links TRBV4-3 with TRBJ2-7; D may be TRBD1 or TRBD2 (6 bases each). The CDR3 is made up of 16 amino acids. The V end was cut by 3 bases, the J end by 5 bases, with 20 bases between. The germline gives CDR1 LGHNA, CDR2 YSLEER. The CDR3 DNA reads TGCGCCAGCAGCCATAGCACAGGGCCCCGGGGGAACGAGCAGTACTTC. The encoded protein is CASSHSTGPRGNEQYF.

V usage is TRBV7-3 and J usage is TRBJ2-3; 8 positions match TRBD2. Per the germline V gene, CDR1 is SGHTA and CDR2 is FQGTGA. V shed 4 bases and J 2 bases; nucleotides not matched to a gene: 2. The CDR3 is 14 residues long. Here the CDR3 reads CASSWGLDTDTQYF. The CDR3 DNA reads as TGTGCCAGCAGCTGGGGACTAGACACAGATACGCAGTATTTT.

This chain uses TRBV11-2 with TRBJ2-7, with 11 bases fitting TRBD2. CDR1 SGHAT and CDR2 FQNNGV come from the germline V gene. The V gene end was trimmed by 0 bases and the J gene end by 3 bases; junction bases not matched to a gene: 1. There are 15 residues in the CDR3. CDR3 sequence (DNA): TGTGCCAGCAGCTTAGACGGGACTAGCGGCTACGAGCAGTACTTC. Translated, it gives CASSLDGTSGYEQYF.

This clone was counted a single time. The chain couples TRBV28 to TRBJ1-5, with 9 bases aligning to TRBD1. With V trimmed by 4 bases and J by 3 bases, 4 bases remained unmatched. CDR1 MDHEN and CDR2 SYDVKM come from the germline V gene. The CDR3 length is 15 residues. The CDR3 nucleotides are TGTGCCAGCAGTTCAGACAGGGGGGTCAATCAGCCCCAGCATTTT. The encoded protein is CASSSDRGVNQPQHF.

This rearrangement joins TRBV28 to TRBJ1-2; D remains unclear. Trimming took off 1 base at V and 4 bases at J, with 7 bases between the two ends. Germline CDR1 reads MDHEN; CDR2 reads SYDVKM. The CDR3 totals 13 residues. CDR3 in DNA: TGTGCCAGCAGTTTATCCATAAGCTATGGCTACACCTTC. Amino acids: CASSLSISYGYTF.

The chain recombines TRBV10-3 with TRBJ2-2; D possibly corresponds to TRBD1 (6 bases). The length of the CDR3 is 14 residues. From germline, CDR1 is ENHRY and CDR2 SYGVKD. V gave up 6 bases and J gave up 6 bases, with 14 bases separating them. The CDR3 loop is CAIRGREGAGELFF. The DNA for the CDR3 is TGTGCCATCAGGGGACGAGAGGGGGCCGGGGAGCTGTTTTTT.

This clone appeared once. The genes are TRBV4-1 and TRBJ2-3, with no clear D. The CDR3 runs 16 residues. The V end lost 3 bases, the J end lost 0 bases, and 13 bases lay between the germline ends. From germline, CDR1 is MGHRA and CDR2 YSYEKL. In nucleotides, the CDR3 is TGCGCCAGCAGCCATCTGAGGCAACAAAGCACAGATACGCAGTATTTT. The encoded protein is CASSHLRQQSTDTQYF.

The chain couples TRBV6-5 to TRBJ2-5; D not certain. The V end lost 3 bases, the J end lost 1 base, and 15 bases lay between the germline ends. Per germline, CDR1 MNHEY and CDR2 SVGAGI. The CDR3 loop spans 16 amino acids. CDR3 sequence: CASSYLGVLAQETQYF. For the CDR3, the DNA is TGTGCCAGCAGTTATCTTGGGGTCCTGGCCCAAGAGACCCAGTACTTC.

The gene calls are TRBV7-2 and TRBJ2-3, with D tentatively TRBD1 or TRBD2 (5 bases each). Germline V gives CDR1 SGHTA, CDR2 FQGNSA. Deletions cut 0 bases from V and 6 bases from J, with 10 bases between. This CDR3 is 14 amino acids long. CDR3 nucleotides: TGTGCCAGCAGCTTAGCCCCCGGGGCGGATACGCAGTATTTT. It specifies CASSLAPGADTQYF.

J is TRBJ1-1 and V is TRBV6-5; D is uncertain. This CDR3 contains 13 residues. CDR1 is MNHEY, CDR2 SVGAGI, per germline. The V and J ends lost 7 bases and 7 bases respectively, with 16 bases between them. The CDR3 sequence is CASIGGGRIEAFF. The CDR3 nucleotides read TGTGCCAGCATTGGCGGAGGGAGAATTGAAGCTTTCTTT.

The J gene is TRBJ1-1, the V gene TRBV7-9; 8 bases align to TRBD1. The CDR3 is 14 residues long. Germline V gives CDR1 SEHNR, CDR2 FQNEAQ (reference sequence). Trimming at V came to 4 bases and at J to 0 bases, leaving 1 base not matched to a gene. As DNA, the CDR3 is TGTGCCAGCAGCTCAGGGGGCATGAACACTGAAGCTTTCTTT. Amino acid sequence: CASSSGGMNTEAFF.

The chain is built from TRBV6-1 and TRBJ1-4; perhaps TRBD1 as D (5 bases). The germline V and J ends were trimmed by 7 bases and 2 bases, with 11 bases remaining between them. Germline CDR1 is MNHNS and CDR2 is SASEGT. The length of the CDR3 is 14 residues. DNA of the CDR3: TGTGCCAGCAATTCTGGGACGACTAATGAAAAACTGTTTTTT. It is translated as CASNSGTTNEKLFF.

The chain is built from TRBV10-3 and TRBJ2-5; the D gene is possibly TRBD1 (6 bases). The end of the DNA fits TRBJ2-7 better, so the J call may be wrong. The CDR3 is 16 amino acids. Germline loops: CDR1 ENHRY, CDR2 SYGVKD. The CDR3 DNA reads TGTGCCATCAGTGAATCCGAGACAGGCCTATCCTACGAGCAGTACTTC. Encoded protein: CAISESETGLSYEQYF.

The V gene is TRBV9, the J gene TRBJ2-6, with 9 bases lining up with TRBD1. The J segment lost 0 bases and the V segment lost 5 bases, leaving 12 bases of the junction unmatched. The length of the CDR3 is 19 residues. The V gene's germline CDR1 is SGDLS and CDR2 YYNGEE. CDR3 bases: TGTGCCAGCAGTGAACCGGGACAGGGCCAATACTCTGGGGCCAACGTCCTGACTTTC. Translation: CASSEPGQGQYSGANVLTF.

In its sample, this clone was seen once. The chain is built from TRBV7-8 and TRBJ2-1; D is possibly TRBD1 (6 bases). Between the trimmed V and J ends, which lost 1 base and 4 bases, there was a span of 14 bases. The CDR3 spans 16 residues. Germline V gene lookup returns CDR1 SGHVS and CDR2 FQNEAQ. DNA for the CDR3: TGTGCCAGCAGCTTAGTTCTGGGGGCACGGTACAATGAGCAGTTCTTC. As protein: CASSLVLGARYNEQFF.